Listed below are T cell receptor beta chains from one sample, sequenced in a study of cytomegalovirus exposure and HLA in healthy donors. The data were produced by immunoSEQ multiplex PCR, yet TCRdb's version contains in-frame clones alone and is incomplete. The ten top clones account for less than 4.5%, within a sample of roughly 100,000 clones. The specimen sequenced was PBMCs. These receptors were collected from a man aged 35-49 years in good health and CMV-seronegative. CDR3s leave out the opening cysteine and the closing phenylalanine or tryptophan.

>TRBV5-1|TRBJ2-1
ASMPGQVRGEQF
>TRBV5-1|TRBJ2-7
ASSLSTGTTPSYEQY
>TRBV27|TRBJ2-7
ASSFGTGGGSYEQY
>TRBV11-2|TRBJ2-1
ASSRAPLGAANNEQF
>TRBV7-2|TRBJ2-2
ASSLGSSGGFTGELF
>TRBV7-2|TRBJ1-2
ASSKDRGHYGYT
>TRBV7-6|TRBJ1-2
ASSLAGTGGLYGYT
>TRBV6-5|TRBJ1-1
ASSYSWSMNTEAF
>TRBV29-1|TRBJ2-1
SVATSGLGEQF
>TRBV19|TRBJ1-5
ASSTMDRGSNQPQH
>TRBV18|TRBJ2-5
ASSNTVHQETQY
>TRBV14|-
ASSFGGGREQY
>TRBV5-4|TRBJ2-2
ASSLAKRGASTGELF
>TRBV4-3|TRBJ2-7
ASSQDSGGTEQY
>TRBV2|TRBJ2-5
ASSDRELVRETQY